One and the same sample provided the 13 T cell receptor beta chains below, sequenced in a study of blood T cell repertoires in COVID-19. Profiling relied on immunoSEQ multiplex PCR, and the TCRdb table lists in-frame clones only, not all of them. The data contain roughly 110,000 clones, 85% of them singletons. The sequenced material came from peripheral blood. Receptors originate from a human donor in a cohort sampled during active COVID-19.

The V gene is TRBV9, the J gene TRBJ2-3; TRBD2 matches at 7 bases. From germline, CDR1 is SGDLS and CDR2 YYNGEE. The J segment lost 2 bases and the V segment lost 6 bases, leaving 3 bases of the junction unmatched. This CDR3 is built from 13 residues. The CDR3 reads CASTSGDTDTQYF. The CDR3 DNA follows: TGTGCCAGCACTAGCGGTGACACAGATACGCAGTATTTT.

The chain is built from TRBV6-5 and TRBJ1-1; weak D call: TRBD1 (5 bases). The CDR3 sequence is 12 residues long. Trimming removed 7 bases from V and 4 bases from J, with 10 bases in between. Germline V gene data show CDR1 as MNHEY and CDR2 as SVGAGI. CDR3 bases: TGTGCCAGCACCACGGGGGGCACTGAAGCTTTCTTT. This sequence encodes CASTTGGTEAFF.

This clone was seen just once. The chain employs TRBV12-3 or TRBV12-4 and TRBJ1-4, with D possibly matching TRBD1 (5 bases). V shed 6 bases and J shed 5 bases, with 7 bases lying between them. This CDR3 spans 12 amino acids. CDR3 nucleotides: TGTGCCAGCAGCCGGGGGAATGAAAAACTGTTTTTT. Amino acids: CASSRGNEKLFF.

V usage is TRBV29-1 and J usage is TRBJ1-6; D perhaps matches TRBD1 (5 bases). CDR1 is SQVTM, CDR2 ANQGSEA, per germline. V gave up 4 bases and J gave up 15 bases, with 19 bases separating them. CDR3 size: 13 residues. CDR3 in DNA: TGCAGCGTTGTCGGCCAGCCCGGGGGGGACCTCCACTTT. Translation gives CSVVGQPGGDLHF.

This clone came up once. The chain links TRBV4-3 to TRBJ1-5; D uncertain. V lost 2 bases to trimming and J lost 2 bases, with 7 bases between them. This CDR3 is built from 14 residues. Germline CDR1 LGHNA, CDR2 YSLEER. The CDR3 sequence is CASSQNRGNQPQHF. The DNA for the CDR3 is TGCGCCAGCAGCCAAAATCGTGGCAATCAGCCCCAGCATTTT.

This sequence joins TRBV6-5 and TRBJ2-5; possible D gene TRBD1, 6 bases. The V end lost 5 bases, the J end lost 4 bases, and 11 bases lay between the germline ends. Germline V gene data show CDR1 as MNHEY and CDR2 as SVGAGI. The CDR3 length is 13 residues. The DNA for the CDR3 is TGTGCCAGCAGTACCGGGACACGAGAGACCCAGTACTTC. Its translation: CASSTGTRETQYF.

J is TRBJ2-1 and V is TRBV5-4, with D possibly being TRBD2 (6 bases). CDR1 is SGHNT and CDR2 is YYREEE in the germline V gene (reference sequence). The CDR3 has 14 residues. V lost 5 bases, J lost 10 bases, and 19 bases lay in between. CDR3 DNA sequence: TGTGCCAGCAGACCTAGCGCACCGTATGGAGAGCAGTTCTTC. It is translated as CASRPSAPYGEQFF.

J is TRBJ1-1 and V is TRBV6-5; D is undetermined. Germline loops: CDR1 MNHEY, CDR2 SVGAGI. Trimming took off 7 bases at V and 2 bases at J, with 11 bases between the two ends. CDR3 length equals 13 residues. In DNA form, the CDR3 reads TGTGCCAGCACTGCGGCCCTAAACACTGAAGCTTTCTTT. The encoded protein is CASTAALNTEAFF.

The chain joins TRBV11-2 to TRBJ1-4; D may be TRBD1 (6 bases). The CDR3 consists of 17 residues. Trimming took 3 bases from V and 0 from J, leaving 14 bases between them. CDR1 SGHAT and CDR2 FQNNGV come from the germline V gene. The CDR3 DNA reads TGTGCCAGCAGCTTTACAGGGTCTAGGGCAACTAATGAAAAACTGTTTTTT. Its translation is CASSFTGSRATNEKLFF.

The CDR3 DNA is TGTGCCAGCAGCTTAGAGTGGGGCCGACGCACAGATACGCAGTATTTT. This translates into CASSLEWGRRTDTQYF. V gene TRBV7-2 combines with J gene TRBJ2-3, with D perhaps matching TRBD1 (5 bases). Trimming stripped 1 base from V and 1 base from J, with 12 bases between. Germline assignment: CDR1 SGHTA and CDR2 FQGNSA. This CDR3 is built from 16 residues.

The chain combines TRBV12-3 or TRBV12-4 with TRBJ1-5; D uncertain. V dropped 5 bases and J dropped 5 bases, with 10 bases sitting between them. This CDR3 has 13 residues. The CDR3 is CASSRDGYQPQHF. The DNA for the CDR3 is TGTGCCAGCAGTCGTGACGGGTATCAGCCCCAGCATTTT.

J is TRBJ2-3 and V is TRBV7-2; the D gene is possibly TRBD1 (6 bases). CDR3 length: 15 amino acids. The germline gives CDR1 SGHTA, CDR2 FQGNSA. The germline V and J ends were trimmed by 5 bases and 4 bases, with 16 bases remaining between them. The CDR3 DNA is TGTGCCAGCAGCGGGCGGACAGAGTTCGCAGATACGCAGTATTTT. Translation: CASSGRTEFADTQYF.

This chain connects TRBV4-1 to TRBJ1-5, with TRBD1 identical over 7 bases. J gave up 6 bases and V 3 bases, and 8 bases lay outside the gene matches. The CDR3 totals 15 residues. Germline V gives CDR1 MGHRA, CDR2 YSYEKL. The CDR3 DNA follows: TGCGCCAGCAGCCACGATACAGGGGAAGGTCAGCCCCAGCATTTT. Protein product: CASSHDTGEGQPQHF.